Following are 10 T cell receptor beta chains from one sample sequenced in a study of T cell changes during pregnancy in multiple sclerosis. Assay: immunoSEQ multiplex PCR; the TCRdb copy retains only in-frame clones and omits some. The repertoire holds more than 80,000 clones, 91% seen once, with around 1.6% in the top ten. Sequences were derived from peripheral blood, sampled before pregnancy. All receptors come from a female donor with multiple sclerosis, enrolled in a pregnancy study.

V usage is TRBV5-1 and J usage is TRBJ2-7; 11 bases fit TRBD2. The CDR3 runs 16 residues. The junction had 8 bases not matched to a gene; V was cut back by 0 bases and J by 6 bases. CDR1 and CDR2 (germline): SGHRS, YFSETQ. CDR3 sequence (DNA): TGCGCCAGCAGCTTGGTCCTAGCGGGAGGTCGGGGCGAGCAGTACTTC. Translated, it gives CASSLVLAGGRGEQYF.

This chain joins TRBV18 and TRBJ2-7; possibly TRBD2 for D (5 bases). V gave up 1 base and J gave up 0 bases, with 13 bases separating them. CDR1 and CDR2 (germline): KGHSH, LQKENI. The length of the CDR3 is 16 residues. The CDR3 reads CASSPLRTPSSYEQYF. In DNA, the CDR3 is TGTGCCAGCTCACCACTTCGGACTCCGAGCTCCTACGAGCAGTACTTC.

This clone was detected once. The CDR3 DNA sequence: TGCGCCAGCAGCGGGACAGGAGGTACAGATACGCAGTATTTT. As protein: CASSGTGGTDTQYF. The chain combines TRBV4-1 with TRBJ2-3, with 8 bases aligning to TRBD1. The CDR3 length is 14 residues. Germline V gene sequence: CDR1 MGHRA, CDR2 YSYEKL. The V segment lost 5 bases and the J segment 3 bases; nucleotides outside the gene matches: 4.

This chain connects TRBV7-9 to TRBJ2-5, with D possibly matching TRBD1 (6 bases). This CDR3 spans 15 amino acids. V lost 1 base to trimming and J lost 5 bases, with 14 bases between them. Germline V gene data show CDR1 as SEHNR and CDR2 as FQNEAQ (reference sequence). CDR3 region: CASSLGTARGETQYF. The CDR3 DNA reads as TGTGCCAGCAGCTTAGGGACAGCCAGAGGGGAGACCCAGTACTTC. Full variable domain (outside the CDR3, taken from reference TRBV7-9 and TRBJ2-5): DTGVSQNPRHKITKRGQNVTFRCDPISEHNRLYWYRQTLGQGPEFLTYFQNEAQLEKSRLLSDRFSAERPKGSFSTLEIQRTEQGDSAMYLCASSLGTARGETQYFGPGTRLLVL.

DNA for the CDR3: TGTGCCAGCAGTTTATCGGGGCTCGTTGTTTCGTATGGAAAACTGTTTTTT. It translates to CASSLSGLVVSYGKLFF. The chain uses TRBV27 and TRBJ1-4, with a possible D match to TRBD1 (5 bases). Trimming stripped 0 bases from V and 10 bases from J, with 21 bases between. The CDR3 is 17 amino acids. Per germline, CDR1 MNHEY and CDR2 SMNVEV (reference sequence).

CDR3 protein: CASSLEACAQYF. The CDR3 region has the DNA TGTGCCAGCAGTTTAGAAGCGTGTGCCCAGTACTTC. The chain recombines TRBV27 with TRBJ2-5; no clear D gene. CDR1 and CDR2 from the germline V gene are MNHEY and SMNVEV (reference sequence). The length of the CDR3 is 12 residues. V was clipped by 2 bases and J by 9 bases, with 10 bases between them.

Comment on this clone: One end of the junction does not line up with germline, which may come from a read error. The DNA for the CDR3 is TGTGCCGGGAGGACAGGGTTCACCTACGAGCAGTACTTC. Protein sequence: CAGRTGFTYEQYF. This sequence joins TRBV30 and TRBJ2-7; TRBD1 aligns across 8 bases. The germline CDR1 and CDR2 sequences are GTSNPN and SVGIG (reference sequence). The CDR3 totals 13 residues. Drawing the rest from reference TRBV30 and TRBJ2-7, the complete variable domain is SQTIHQWPATLVQPVGSPLSLECTVEGTSNPNLYWYRQAAGRGLQLLFYSVGIGQISSEVPQNLSASRPQDRQFILSSKKLLLSDSGFYLCAGRTGFTYEQYFGPGTRLTVT.

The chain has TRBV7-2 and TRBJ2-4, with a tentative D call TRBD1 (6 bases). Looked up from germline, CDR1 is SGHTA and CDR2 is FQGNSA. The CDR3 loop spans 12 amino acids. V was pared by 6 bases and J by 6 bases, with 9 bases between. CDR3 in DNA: TGTGCCAGCAGAGACAGGTTAAACATTCAGTACTTC. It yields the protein CASRDRLNIQYF.

The DNA for the CDR3 is TGTGCCAGCTCACCACGGGAACTAGCCTCACGTACCCAAGAGACCCAGTACTTC. This codes for CASSPRELASRTQETQYF. The gene calls are TRBV18 and TRBJ2-5; possibly TRBD2 for D (6 bases). Trimming left V 1 base short and J 1 base short, with 19 bases between. Germline V gives CDR1 KGHSH, CDR2 LQKENI. This CDR3 spans 18 amino acids.

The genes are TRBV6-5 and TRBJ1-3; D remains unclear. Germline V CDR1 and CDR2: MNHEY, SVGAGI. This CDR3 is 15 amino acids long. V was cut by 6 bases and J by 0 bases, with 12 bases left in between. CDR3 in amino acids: CASRVENYSGNTIYF. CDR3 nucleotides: TGTGCCAGCAGGGTAGAAAATTACTCTGGAAACACCATATATTTT.